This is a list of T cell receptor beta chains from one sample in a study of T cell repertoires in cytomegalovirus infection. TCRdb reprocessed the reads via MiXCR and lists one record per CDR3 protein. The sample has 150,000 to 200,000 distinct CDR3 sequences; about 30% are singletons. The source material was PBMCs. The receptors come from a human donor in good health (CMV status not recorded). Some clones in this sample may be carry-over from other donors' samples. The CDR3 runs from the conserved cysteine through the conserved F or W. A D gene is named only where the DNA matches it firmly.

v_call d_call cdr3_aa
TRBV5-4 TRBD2 CASSLGFTGGEDTQYF
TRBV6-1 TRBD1 CASSSGTGGDEQYF
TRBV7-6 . CASSLGTARYEQYF
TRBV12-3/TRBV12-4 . CASSLTPFSGPTTEAFF
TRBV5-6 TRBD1 CASSLFRAGGRSGELFF
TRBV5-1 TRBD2 CASDRRGTGELFF
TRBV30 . CAWREQINSPLHF
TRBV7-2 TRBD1 CASSLVRTGPLWYTF
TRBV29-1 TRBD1 CSAETGVATEAFF
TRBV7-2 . CASSRGRLANQPQHF
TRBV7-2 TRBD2 CASSAQLAGGLETQYF
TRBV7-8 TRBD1 CASSPRDRGNQETQYF
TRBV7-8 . CASKGRRDGELFF
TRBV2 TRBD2 CASRGSGGAYEQYF
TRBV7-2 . CASSLAEVWADYGYTF
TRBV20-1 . CSARDPRGLTYEQYF
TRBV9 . CASSLAEHNEQFF
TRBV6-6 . CASRGGGAWDQPQHF
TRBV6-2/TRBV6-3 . CASSSQGPYNEQFF
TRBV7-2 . CASSLAGLRSGANVLTF
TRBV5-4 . CASLGRWGTEAFF
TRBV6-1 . CASRNSLNTEAYF
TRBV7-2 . CASSSAGQYYGYTF
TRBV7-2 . CASSPPNNEQFF
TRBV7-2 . CASSLVGVGGGTNQPQHF
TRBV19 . CVSAQGTGQPQHF
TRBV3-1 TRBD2 CASSQGGLAGGTYNEQFF
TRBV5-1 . CASSLAENEQFF
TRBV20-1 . CSARDREINQETQYF
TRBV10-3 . CAISRDGSRPQHF
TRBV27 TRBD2 CASRKLAGYNEQFF
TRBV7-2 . CASGSNTGELFF
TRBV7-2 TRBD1 CVSGGRGPAGYTF
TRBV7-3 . CASSLDSNNYGYTF
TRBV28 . CASRFQGDYGYTF
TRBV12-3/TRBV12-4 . CASSEIGASGNTIYF
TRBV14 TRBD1 CASSRGQPNSPLHF
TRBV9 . CASSVAHNTEAFF
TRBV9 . CASSVHPRDNEQFF
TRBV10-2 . CASRTEPEDTQYF
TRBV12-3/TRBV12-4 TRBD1 CASSRAQDRSYGYTF
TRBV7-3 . CASSFSGTLETQYF
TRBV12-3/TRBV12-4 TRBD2 CATGGGAYNEQFF
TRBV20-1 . CSAREPHESGQYF
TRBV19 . CASTTGHPYEQYF
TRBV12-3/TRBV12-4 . CASTVAGLKETQYF
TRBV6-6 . CASLRQEGEAFF
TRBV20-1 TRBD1 CSASLEGANTEAFF
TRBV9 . CASSVQPEINQPQHF
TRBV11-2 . CASSLGIRGYTF
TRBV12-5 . CASGFVGRALKGQFF